This T cell receptor (beta chain) was sequenced in a study of shared clonotypes between healthy human individuals (dated by TCRdb to 2018 to 2020). Broadly, across the study: The cohort included a few men and a couple of women between 18 and 49 years of age. Each donor's leukapheresis produced roughly between roughly 0.85 and 9.5 billion PBMCs. Per donor, three plates each were used for CD4 naive and CD4 memory, two for CD8 naive, and one for CD8 memory. To increase sequencing depth and limit assay-specific biases, different laboratories used diverse techniques to prepare libraries and sequence TCR repertoires. Blood TCR repertoires of four to six healthy adults were deeply sequenced to estimate repertoire size and the extent of clonotype sharing between individuals. Broader findings and caveats from the paper: Pairwise subsampling indicated that sequencing depth was expected to affect the degree of clonotype sharing among donors. The small number of donors limited the genetic and exposure-history diversity represented. Even with the large sequencing depth, rarefaction of the sorted-subset datasets indicated that sequencing was incomplete. Sharing across several donors was observed for about 5% of naive CD4, 3.5% of naive CD8, around 2.5% of memory CD4, and roughly 0.43% of memory CD8 clonotypes. Naive subsets generally had larger estimated clonotype richness than memory subsets did. Clonotypes shared by all four sorted-subset donors showed higher generation probabilities than non-shared clonotypes. Sampling was restricted to blood, and TCR repertoires in tissue are likely to differ from TCR repertoires in blood.

Details on this clone: Its antigen remains unidentified. It has no much larger one-base neighbor in the sample; base qualities were not kept. The sample contains more than one DNA sequence encoding this CDR3.

From a lookup of the germline V gene, CDR1 and CDR2 are MNHEY and SVGAGI. Counted from cysteine to phenylalanine, this CDR3 has 15 amino acids. Only CDR3 DNA remains: 45 bases, in frame from the first base. The germline V end is reduced by 2 bases and the J end by 4 bases; junction bases left unmatched: 6. Donors were healthy HIV-negative adults with no recently reported acute infections or vaccinations. All donors were Caucasian adults living in Nashville, Tennessee, USA. Magnetic negative selection was used to enrich CD4+ T cells, after which naive cells were positively selected on CD45RA and the negative fraction became the memory subset. Blood was obtained by leukapheresis, after which PBMCs were separated by Ficoll-Histopaque density gradient centrifugation and cryopreserved in liquid nitrogen vapor phase. Purity and quantity of every magnetically sorted T cell population were checked by analytical flow cytometry. Genomic DNA was isolated from each sorted fraction and quantified by UV absorbance on a Nanodrop 2000c.

Using the deep immunoSEQ assay, multiplex PCR amplified TCR CDR3 regions from genomic DNA. Extracted genomic DNA from each cell subset was distributed evenly across all wells of several immunoSEQ 96-well plates, and each plate was treated as a replicate. For sorted subsets, about 210 ng of genomic DNA, equivalent to around 29,000 T cell genomes, went into each replicate PCR. Purified libraries were quantified with a Qubit 3.0 fluorometer, sized on a Bioanalyzer 2100, and re-quantified with the KAPA Library Quantification kit. Every immunoSEQ 96-well plate was sequenced on a dedicated single-read 150-cycle Illumina NextSeq 550 flow cell. Per the authors' processing: Because the immunoSEQ output included only junctional sequences and no quality scores, the filtering could not be the same as the filtering used for full-length reads. Sequences were annotated with PyIR, a Python wrapper for IgBLAST v1.9, and V/J genes and CDR3 were assigned using IMGT germline references. Any read was removed if the V/J assignment was weak (E-value above 1e-6), the CDR3 was missing, or the read contained stop codons, out-of-frame junctions, or ambiguous translated residues. A V3J clonotype was defined by an identical inferred V gene, J gene, and CDR3 amino acid sequence. Percentage overlap between repertoires was calculated by dividing the number of shared unique clonotypes by the size of the smaller repertoire. Three approaches were used to assess repertoire richness: RTK rarefaction, the Chao1 estimator, and Recon v2.1 estimates of unobserved clonotypes. For all TCRbeta clonotypes obtained by the gDNA method from a few donors, generation probabilities were computed with OLGA. Held by TCRdb, this immuneACCESS table contains in-frame sequences only and omits some clones. Under half of the omission traces to an unresolved V gene where checked; the cause of the rest is unknown. Clonal size and the V and J genes are those of that table, whereas D and trimming came from the DNA. The sample table lists a few million clones, over 85% of them with a count of one. 0.13% to 0.15% of the sample lies in the top ten.

In this chain, TRBV6-5 is recombined with TRBJ2-7, and TRBD2 aligns with 9 junction nucleotides. This clonotype was sampled from a man younger than 35 in good health. Input material: naive CD4+ T cells sorted from blood. The sample's cell subset or site label is to be understood as: CD45RA+ positively selected. CDR3 reads: CASSYGLAGVYEQYF. In nucleotide form, the sequence is TGTGCCAGCAGTTACGGGTTAGCGGGAGTGTACGAGCAGTACTTC.